The TCR beta chain under discussion was sequenced for a study of human T cells and chemical hapten exposure. In the study's own analysis: Samples held a median of around 100,000 TCRs, range roughly 20,000–750,000. TCRdb re-analysed the RACE reads in MiXCR, keeping a single row per CDR3 protein. The V and J calls, along with clone size, are taken from TCRdb and not from the paper's own processing. The data hold around 260,000 distinct CDR3 sequences, with approximately 8.4% observed a single time. Trimming removed 3 bases from V and 0 bases from J, with 10 bases in between. CDR3 length: 15 residues. Germline CDR1 and CDR2: SGHRS and YFSETQ. This sample's time point: pre-sensitization, week 0. As for treatment: therapeutic diphenylcyclopropenone sensitization with weekly scalp DPC. This clonotype was observed a few times.

The sequences come from whole blood, collected in connection with sensitization to the hapten diphenylcyclopropenone (DPC). This chain uses TRBV5-1 with TRBJ2-1; no firm D call. The origin of this receptor is a middle-aged woman with alopecia areata. Some clones in this sample may be carry-over from other donors' samples. The CDR3 region has the DNA TGCGCCAGCAGCTCCCCAGTCAGCTCCTACAATGAGCAGTTCTTC. Amino acid sequence: CASSSPVSSYNEQFF.